The source of this T cell receptor (beta chain) is a study of CD8 T cells in Susac syndrome. Study details: The sequenced Susac syndrome patients comprised six with active disease and 8 or 9 in remission.

Definite or probable Susac syndrome was diagnosed using recently defined diagnostic criteria. The authors reverse transcribed about 0.45 to 1 ug RNA with random hexamers. The authors amplified TCR beta CDR3 across 54 Vbeta and 13 Jbeta using immunoSEQ multiplex PCR. MiXCR was run by TCRdb on the immunoSEQ multiplex PCR reads, yielding one entry per CDR3 protein. The data show roughly 190,000 distinct CDR3 sequences, 90% to 97% seen once. Study-wide points: There was no clonal expansion in the CD4+ T cell repertoires of Susac syndrome.

Notes on this clonotype: The antigen is undetermined.

The V segment lost 4 bases and the J segment 3 bases; nucleotides outside the gene matches: 6. The germline CDR1 and CDR2 sequences are GTSNPN and SVGIG (reference sequence). The CDR3 is 15 residues long. This TCR came from a human donor with Susac syndrome. The chain recombines TRBV30 with TRBJ2-7; 13 nucleotides match TRBD2. The sample taken for sequencing was CD4+ T cells from PBMCs. The CDR3, as DNA: TGTGCCTGGACCGAACGGACTAGCGGGGGCTACGAGCAGTACTTC. Amino acids: CAWTERTSGGYEQYF.